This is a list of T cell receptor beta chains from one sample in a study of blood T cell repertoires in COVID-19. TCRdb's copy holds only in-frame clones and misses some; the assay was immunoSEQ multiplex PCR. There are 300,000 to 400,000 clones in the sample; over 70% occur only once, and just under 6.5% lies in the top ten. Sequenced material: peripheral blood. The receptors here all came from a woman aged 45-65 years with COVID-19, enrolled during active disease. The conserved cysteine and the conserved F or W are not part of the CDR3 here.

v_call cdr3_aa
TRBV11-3 ASSQDSGHFEKLF
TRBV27 ASSPGLADYEQY
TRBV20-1 STRTATEAF
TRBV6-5 ASSYSRTVYGYT
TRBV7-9 ASSQTGNSYEQY
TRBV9 ASSARTGDTGELF
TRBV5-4 ASSPRTSGRGGAQY
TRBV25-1 ASSRSGGIQPQH
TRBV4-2 ASSPTSAETQY
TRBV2 ASSTTGVANYGYT
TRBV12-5 ASGSSLFAEAF
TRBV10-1 ASRYPSGRLNEQF
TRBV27 ASMGQTNTGELF
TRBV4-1 ASSQNPGAATNEKLF
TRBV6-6 ASGDRGLGEAF
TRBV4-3 ASSQQLQGPYEQY
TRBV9 ASSLGRADGYT
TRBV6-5 ASRSKTGKNTEAF
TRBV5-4 ASSLGSLDTQY
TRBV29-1 SVLGQGPGMNTEAF
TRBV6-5 ASRGLAGVNEQF
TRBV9 ASSVGLAVNTGELF
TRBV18 ASSPDRGNQPQH
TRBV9 ASSVWGGGTQY
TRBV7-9 ASSLAGSGGNEKLF
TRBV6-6 ASSSTGGIYNEQF
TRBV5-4 ASSSTGLAGLYEQY
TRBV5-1 ASSEGGYMNTEAF
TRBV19 ASSISGTYNEQF
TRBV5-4 ASGGQPSYEQY
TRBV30 AWSGQGSYT